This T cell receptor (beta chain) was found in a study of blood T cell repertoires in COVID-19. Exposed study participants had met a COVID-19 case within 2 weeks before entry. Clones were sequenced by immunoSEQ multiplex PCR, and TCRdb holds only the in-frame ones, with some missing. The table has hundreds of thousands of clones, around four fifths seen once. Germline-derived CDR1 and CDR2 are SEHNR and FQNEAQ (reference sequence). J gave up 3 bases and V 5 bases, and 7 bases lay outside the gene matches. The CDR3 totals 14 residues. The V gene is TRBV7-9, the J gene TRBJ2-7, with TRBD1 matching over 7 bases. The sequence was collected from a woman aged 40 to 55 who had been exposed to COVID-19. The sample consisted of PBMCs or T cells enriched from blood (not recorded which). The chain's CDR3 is CASSREGTVYEQYF. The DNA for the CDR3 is TGTGCCAGCAGCCGAGAGGGGACAGTCTACGAGCAGTACTTC.